Listed here are 23 T cell receptor beta chains from one sample, sequenced in a study of T cells in women clearing cervical HPV infection. Libraries were prepared by immunoSEQ multiplex PCR; TCRdb keeps only in-frame clonotypes and omits some of them. In all, the sample yields some 25,000 clones. The sequencing sample was made of blood buffy coat. The receptors shown here come from a woman aged 18 to 69 with a cervical HPV16 infection that either progressed to CIN3+ or cleared (not recorded which).

CDR3 region: CATSNVGSVKTQYF. CDR3 DNA (partial): TGTGCCACCAGCAATGTCGGTAGCGTGAAGACC. The chain uses TRBV15 and TRBJ2-5; D may be TRBD2 (5 bases). With the read ending 3 residues before the CDR3 end, the germline J gene is used to fill in that end. This CDR3 has 14 residues. Germline loops: CDR1 LNHNV, CDR2 YYDKDF (reference sequence). V lost 4 bases to trimming and J lost 6 bases, with 15 bases between them.

On this clone itself: The CDR3 is cut off 3 residues early in the read; its end comes from the germline J gene. The rearrangement links TRBV27 to TRBJ1-5; no clear D. CDR1 is MNHEY, CDR2 SMNVEV, per germline (reference sequence). The CDR3 extends over 12 amino acids. Trimming removed 5 bases at V and 2 bases at J, with 4 bases between. The CDR3 sequence: CASSRGNQPQHF. The CDR3 DNA, read in part, is TGTGCCAGCAGTCGGGGCAATCAGCCC.

Regarding this clone: The read gets to within 3 residues of the CDR3 end, and the germline J gene fills in the rest. The chain uses TRBV7-9 and TRBJ1-5; tentatively, D is TRBD1 (5 bases). This CDR3 region has 13 residues. The germline V and J ends were trimmed by 1 base and 6 bases, with 7 bases remaining between them. Germline loops: CDR1 SEHNR, CDR2 FQNEAQ (reference sequence). CDR3 protein: CASSLGGVQPQHF. CDR3 bases read: TGTGCCAGCAGCTTAGGGGGGGTTCAGCCC.

About this clone itself: With the read ending 3 residues before the CDR3 end, the germline J gene is used to fill in that end. This sequence joins TRBV5-1 and TRBJ2-7; D is undetermined. The CDR3 loop spans 14 amino acids. Germline V gene data show CDR1 as SGHRS and CDR2 as YFSETQ. Trimming pared 0 bases from V and 1 base from J, leaving 8 bases between. Here the CDR3 reads CASSLVIQSYEQYF. Incomplete CDR3 DNA: TGCGCCAGCAGCTTGGTGATCCAGTCCTACGAG.

CDR3 residues: CASSPRTGGVLGRGDYTF. Incomplete CDR3 DNA: TGTGCCAGTAGTCCCCGGACAGGGGGCGTCTTAGGGCGCGGCGAC. This chain links TRBV19 with TRBJ1-2; 11 bases match TRBD1. Read sequence stops 3 residues before the CDR3 end, and the germline J gene provides the missing end. Germline CDR1 reads LNHDA; CDR2 reads SQIVND (reference sequence). CDR3 length: 18 amino acids.

Points on this clone: The observed sequence ends 3 residues before the CDR3 terminus, with the missing tail filled in from the germline J gene. The chain is built from TRBV5-1 and TRBJ1-2; 8 bases are a match to TRBD1. V lost 0 bases to trimming and J lost 5 bases; unmatched junction nucleotides: 6. Germline V gives CDR1 SGHRS, CDR2 YFSETQ. This CDR3 has 15 amino acids. The CDR3 spells CASSLAGDRGYGYTF. CDR3 DNA, as far as it was read: TGCGCCAGCAGCTTGGCCGGTGACAGGGGATATGGC.

Note on this clone: The CDR3 is cut off 3 residues early in the read; its end comes from the germline J gene. This chain uses TRBV9 with TRBJ1-1, with 11 bases that match TRBD1. Looked up from germline, CDR1 is SGDLS and CDR2 is YYNGEE. The CDR3 spans 15 residues. The V and J ends lost 4 bases and 3 bases, in that order; junction bases with no gene match: 5. This CDR3 is CASSSRDRGDTEAFF. CDR3 DNA (partial): TGTGCCAGCAGCAGCCGGGACAGGGGGGACACTGAA.

A word on this clone: The read stops 3 residues short of the end of the CDR3; the missing end is completed from the germline J gene. The chain couples TRBV18 to TRBJ2-6, with TRBD1 as a possible D gene (6 bases). V lost 2 bases to trimming and J lost 0 bases, with 14 bases between them. The germline V gene has CDR1 KGHSH and CDR2 LQKENI. This CDR3 comprises 18 residues. The CDR3 is CASSPSGQFVSGANVLTF. CDR3 bases read: TGTGCCAGCTCACCATCTGGACAGTTTGTCTCTGGGGCCAACGTC.

To note about this clone: The observed sequence ends 3 residues before the CDR3 terminus, with the missing tail filled in from the germline J gene. V usage is TRBV20-1 and J usage is TRBJ1-3, with 7 bases aligning to TRBD1. CDR3 length equals 12 residues. The V gene's germline CDR1 is DFQATT and CDR2 SNEGSKA (reference sequence). Losses at the gene ends were 6 bases for V and 6 bases for J; bases not matched to a gene: 5. The CDR3 DNA, read in part, is TGCAGTGCCTCGACAGGGCTAAACACC. Translated, it gives CSASTGLNT. The complete CDR3 protein is CSASTGLNTIYF.

A remark on this clone: From the germline J gene comes the end of the CDR3, since the read stops 3 residues before it. The genes are TRBV16 and TRBJ1-5; D possibly corresponds to TRBD1 (5 bases). V lost 1 base and J 0 bases, leaving 10 bases between the germline ends. Germline loops: CDR1 KGHSY, CDR2 FQNENV. This CDR3 has 16 residues. The part of the CDR3 DNA that was read is TGTGCCAGCAGCCAATTCTTACAGGATAGCAATCAGCCC. Translated, it gives CASSQFLQDSNQP. The entire CDR3 protein reads CASSQFLQDSNQPQHF.

As to this clone: The sequenced fragment ends 3 residues before the CDR3 boundary, so the rest is inferred from the germline J gene. The rearrangement links TRBV6-2 or TRBV6-3 to TRBJ2-7; the match to TRBD1 covers 9 bases. CDR1 is MNHEY, CDR2 SVGEGT, per germline. The CDR3 consists of 15 residues. V shed 5 bases, J shed 2 bases, and the junction held 7 bases outside the gene matches. The CDR3 bases that were read are TGTGCCAGCAGTACCCGGACAGGGGTCACCTACGAG. Protein product: CASSTRTGVTYE. The complete CDR3 sequence is CASSTRTGVTYEQYF.

The sequenced part of the CDR3 DNA is TGCAGTGCTAGAGTGGCGGGTTCGGGTGGTGGC. Translating it yields CSARVAGSGGG. The entire CDR3 protein is CSARVAGSGGGYTF. J is TRBJ1-2 and V is TRBV20-1; D is ambiguous. The read stops 3 residues short of the end of the CDR3; the missing end is completed from the germline J gene. The V gene's germline CDR1 is DFQATT and CDR2 SNEGSKA (reference sequence). Trimming shortened V by 1 base and J by 7 bases, and 16 bases separated the two germline ends. CDR3 length equals 14 residues.

Turning to this clone: Coverage ceases 3 residues before the CDR3 finishes, and the germline J gene fills in the end. V and J are TRBV7-3 and TRBJ2-2; D call uncertain. The V end lost 5 bases, the J end lost 1 base, and 5 bases lay between the germline ends. The CDR3 totals 13 residues. Germline V lookup: CDR1 SGHTA, CDR2 FQGTGA. This chain's CDR3 is CASSGRNTGELFF. The part of the CDR3 DNA that was read is TGTGCCAGCAGCGGTAGGAACACCGGGGAG.

Turning to this clone: The sequence runs out 3 residues before the end of the CDR3; the remainder is reconstructed from the germline J gene. V gene TRBV5-6 combines with J gene TRBJ2-2; 7 bases map to TRBD1. This CDR3 contains 15 residues. Germline lookup yields CDR1 SGHDT and CDR2 YYEEEE. V lost 4 bases, J lost 0 bases, and 3 bases stayed unmatched. The CDR3 sequence is CASSRDRANTGELFF. CDR3 DNA, as far as it was read: TGTGCCAGCAGCAGGGACAGAGCGAACACCGGGGAG.

The CDR3 bases that were read are TGTGCCAGTACCACGACAGGCTCTGGAAACACC. Amino acid sequence: CASTTTGSGNT. From start to end, the CDR3 is CASTTTGSGNTIYF. The rearrangement links TRBV19 to TRBJ1-3; possible D gene TRBD1, 6 bases. The read ends 3 residues early relative to the CDR3; the germline J gene fills the gap. The CDR3 loop spans 14 amino acids. V lost 7 bases and J lost 0, with 10 bases in between. Germline CDR1 is LNHDA and CDR2 is SQIVND (reference sequence).

About this clone itself: The DNA ends 3 residues before the CDR3 does, and the rest of the CDR3 is filled in from the germline J gene. This rearrangement joins TRBV29-1 to TRBJ1-1, with 11 positions matching TRBD1. With V trimmed by 7 bases and J by 7 bases, 2 bases remained unmatched. CDR3 size: 11 residues. Germline V lookup: CDR1 SQVTM, CDR2 ANQGSEA. The DNA read from the CDR3 is TGCAGCGGGACAGGGGGCCATGAA. This codes for CSGTGGHE. The full-length CDR3 reads as CSGTGGHEAFF.

In regard to this clone: The missing CDR3 end, 3 residues past where the read stops, is filled in from the germline J gene. This chain links TRBV19 with TRBJ1-2, with a weak D call TRBD1 (5 bases). The CDR3 runs to 16 residues. Germline CDR1 and CDR2: LNHDA and SQIVND (reference sequence). CDR3: CASSISRGGSTDTYTF. CDR3 DNA (partial): TGTGCCAGTAGTATATCTCGCGGGGGGAGCACAGATACC. Full variable domain (missing parts from reference TRBV19 and TRBJ1-2): DGGITQSPKYLFRKEGQNVTLSCEQNLNHDAMYWYRQDPGQGLRLIYYSQIVNDFQKGDIAEGYSVSREKKESFPLTVTSAQKNPTAFYLCASSISRGGSTDTYTFGSGTRLTVV.

A word on this clone: The read halts 3 residues ahead of the CDR3 end, with the missing end drawn from the germline J gene. This rearrangement joins TRBV2 to TRBJ2-7; TRBD1 aligns across 10 bases. Looked up from germline, CDR1 is SNHLY and CDR2 is FYNNEI. This CDR3 contains 15 residues. The ends lost 4 bases at V and 2 bases at J; junction bases unmatched: 5. The CDR3 here is CASSGGDRGTYEQYF. CDR3 DNA (partial): TGTGCCAGCAGTGGGGGGGACAGGGGAACCTACGAG.

A remark on this clone: The CDR3 end falls 3 residues outside the read, so it is completed with the germline J gene. The J gene is TRBJ1-2, the V gene TRBV7-9, with 11 bases identical to TRBD1. Germline trimming cut 4 bases from V and 6 bases from J; bases unmatched to any gene: 7. CDR3 length: 15 amino acids. Per the germline V gene, CDR1 is SEHNR and CDR2 is FQNEAQ (reference sequence). The covered CDR3 bases are TGTGCCAGCAGCTCACGGACAGGGGGCATAGATGGC. Protein sequence: CASSSRTGGIDG. The CDR3 in its entirety is CASSSRTGGIDGYTF.

Comments on this clone: The missing CDR3 end, 3 residues past where the read stops, is filled in from the germline J gene. The chain couples TRBV18 to TRBJ1-4, with 7 bases identical to TRBD1. V dropped 3 bases and J dropped 5; count of bases not matched to a gene: 12. The CDR3 has 17 amino acids. Germline loops: CDR1 KGHSH, CDR2 LQKENI. The CDR3 sequence: CASSPRHFGTANEKLFF. Incomplete CDR3 DNA: TGTGCCAGCTCACCCAGACATTTCGGGACAGCGAATGAAAAA.

A note on this clone: Read sequence stops 3 residues before the CDR3 end, and the germline J gene provides the missing end. The chain carries TRBV19 and TRBJ1-1; D gene unclear. Per the germline V gene, CDR1 is LNHDA and CDR2 is SQIVND (reference sequence). CDR3 length: 12 residues. The CDR3 protein is CASSLDSYEAFF. The part of the CDR3 DNA that was read is TGTGCCAGTAGTCTGGACTCCTACGAG. Together with reference TRBV19 and TRBJ1-1, the CDR3 gives the full variable domain: DGGITQSPKYLFRKEGQNVTLSCEQNLNHDAMYWYRQDPGQGLRLIYYSQIVNDFQKGDIAEGYSVSREKKESFPLTVTSAQKNPTAFYLCASSLDSYEAFFGQGTRLTVV.

As for this clone: The read terminates 3 residues ahead of where the CDR3 ends, so the germline J gene completes it. This sequence joins TRBV5-6 and TRBJ2-1, with TRBD2 identical over 9 bases. The CDR3 totals 14 residues. V shed 4 bases, J shed 5 bases, and the junction held 4 bases outside the gene matches. Germline V gives CDR1 SGHDT, CDR2 YYEEEE. This chain's CDR3 is CASSGGLAHNEQFF. Incomplete CDR3 DNA: TGTGCCAGCAGCGGGGGACTAGCCCACAATGAG.

On this clone: The sequenced fragment ends 3 residues before the CDR3 boundary, so the rest is inferred from the germline J gene. This chain uses TRBV19 with TRBJ2-2; a weak D match, TRBD1 (6 bases). This CDR3 region has 14 residues. In germline, CDR1 is LNHDA, CDR2 SQIVND (reference sequence). The germline V and J ends were trimmed by 5 bases and 2 bases, with 9 bases remaining between them. CDR3 bases read: TGTGCCAGTAGTCAGGACAGAAACACCGGGGAG. It specifies CASSQDRNTGE. The entire CDR3 protein reads CASSQDRNTGELFF.